Shown below are 15 T cell receptor beta chains from a single sample sequenced in a study of memory CD8 T cells in hepatitis C reinfection. Profiled with immunoSEQ multiplex PCR; TCRdb holds only in-frame clones, not every one. Here the sample spans over 35,000 clones, 70% to 90% being singletons. Time point reported: peak reinfection, 3 to 8 weeks after reinfection detection. The sorted cells went straight to TCR sequencing with no prior in vitro expansion. The sequenced material came from naive CD8+ T cells sorted from blood. The receptors were gathered from a man aged 18 to 35 with hepatitis C virus infection.

The chain is built from TRBV5-1 and TRBJ2-3, with 8 bases matching TRBD2. The CDR3 is made up of 15 amino acids. CDR1 and CDR2 (germline): SGHRS, YFSETQ. The V segment lost 3 bases and the J segment 0 bases; nucleotides outside the gene matches: 3. The CDR3 here is CASSYSGASTDTQYF. CDR3 nucleotides: TGCGCCAGCAGCTATAGCGGGGCGAGCACAGATACGCAGTATTTT.

The genes are TRBV28 and TRBJ2-7, with D possibly being TRBD1 (6 bases). CDR3 length equals 14 residues. V shed 2 bases and J shed 4 bases, with 12 bases lying between them. Germline loops: CDR1 MDHEN, CDR2 SYDVKM. The CDR3 reads CASSLGTPQYEQYF. CDR3 in DNA: TGTGCCAGCAGTTTAGGGACACCCCAATACGAGCAGTACTTC.

This clone was seen more than once but under ten times. The J gene is TRBJ1-1, the V gene TRBV5-1; 8 nucleotides align to TRBD1. The length of the CDR3 is 15 residues. Germline lookup yields CDR1 SGHRS and CDR2 YFSETQ. V gave up 4 bases and J gave up 6 bases; unmatched junction bases: 11. The CDR3 sequence is CASSATGQGTSEAFF. Written as DNA, the CDR3 is TGCGCCAGCAGCGCCACCGGACAGGGAACTTCTGAAGCTTTCTTT.

J is TRBJ2-3 and V is TRBV19; D gene uncertain. The V end was cut by 7 bases, the J end by 4 bases, with 9 bases between. The CDR3 covers 12 residues. Germline V gene data show CDR1 as LNHDA and CDR2 as SQIVND (reference sequence). The CDR3: CASTQSADTQYF. The CDR3 DNA follows: TGTGCCAGTACTCAATCGGCAGATACGCAGTATTTT.

V and J are TRBV6-6 and TRBJ1-1, with TRBD1 identical over 8 bases. There are 16 residues in the CDR3. Germline loops: CDR1 MNHNY, CDR2 SVGAGI (reference sequence). V gave up 5 bases and J gave up 3 bases; unmatched junction bases: 11. CDR3 residues: CASSGRTGWGDTEAFF. The CDR3 region has the DNA TGTGCCAGCAGTGGCCGGACAGGGTGGGGTGACACTGAAGCTTTCTTT.

The V call is TRBV27, the J call TRBJ2-1, with 13 bases that match TRBD2. The germline CDR1 and CDR2 sequences are MNHEY and SMNVEV (reference sequence). The CDR3 is 14 amino acids. Trimming cost V 5 bases and J 6 bases; bases outside gene matches: 1. This chain's CDR3 is CASSRTSGGNEQFF. DNA for the CDR3: TGTGCCAGCAGTCGGACTAGCGGGGGCAATGAGCAGTTCTTC.

This clone has just a few counts. CDR3 bases: TGTGCCAGCAGCGAAACAGGGTCACGTAAGGAGCAGTACGTC. Amino acid sequence: CASSETGSRKEQYV. The chain links TRBV5-6 to TRBJ2-7, with D tentatively TRBD1 (6 bases). Trimming shortened V by 4 bases and J by 7 bases, and 18 bases separated the two germline ends. The CDR3 is made up of 14 amino acids. Germline-derived CDR1 and CDR2 are SGHDT and YYEEEE.

The V gene is TRBV21-1, the J gene TRBJ1-5; TRBD1 is the table's D call and was not checked against the DNA. TRBV21-1 is assigned pseudogene status. The CDR3 consists of 15 residues. CDR3 sequence reads: CASSKGGTGYQPQHF. The CDR3 nucleotides read TGTGCCAGCAGCAAAGGGGGGACAGGGTATCAGCCCCAGCATTTT.

The V gene is TRBV7-8, the J gene TRBJ2-3, with 9 nucleotides matching TRBD2. CDR3 size: 14 residues. CDR1 and CDR2 (germline): SGHVS, FQNEAQ. V shed 1 base and J 5 bases; nucleotides not matched to a gene: 1. The CDR3 DNA reads TGTGCCAGCAGCTTAGAGCGGGAGGTAGATACGCAGTATTTT. It encodes CASSLEREVDTQYF.

This clone was recorded only once. The genes are TRBV6-7 and TRBJ2-7, with 8 bases lining up with TRBD1. TRBV6-7 is an open reading frame whose function is uncertain. V was clipped by 10 bases and J by 0 bases; unmatched bases: 2. This CDR3 spans 12 amino acids. The DNA for the CDR3 is TGTGCCACCGGACAGGGCTCCTACGAGCAGTACGTC. Protein sequence: CATGQGSYEQYV.

The chain has TRBV4-3 and TRBJ2-6; perhaps TRBD1 as D (6 bases). Trimming pared 9 bases from V and 4 bases from J, leaving 10 bases between. Germline CDR1 LGHNA, CDR2 YSLEER. The CDR3 totals 13 residues. The CDR3 sequence: CASSTGGANVLTF. CDR3 in DNA: TGCGCCAGTTCGACAGGCGGGGCCAACGTCCTGACTTTC.

The chain joins TRBV30 to TRBJ2-5; D remains unclear. V was shortened by 2 bases and J by 7 bases, with 14 bases between the two germline ends. CDR1 is GTSNPN, CDR2 SVGIG, per germline (reference sequence). There are 13 residues in the CDR3. The CDR3 protein is CAWSRAALGTQYF. The CDR3 nucleotides are TGTGCCTGGAGTCGTGCGGCCCTCGGGACCCAGTACTTC.

This clone appeared a single time. The genes are TRBV6-5 and TRBJ2-7, with TRBD1 identical over 8 bases. Per the germline V gene, CDR1 is MNHEY and CDR2 is SVGAGI. Trimming cost V 0 bases and J 6 bases; bases outside gene matches: 7. The CDR3 runs 15 residues. The CDR3, as DNA: TGTGCCAGCAGTTACTCGACAGGGGATCTTCGCGAGCAGTACTTC. Protein: CASSYSTGDLREQYF.

In this sample, this clone turned up a few times. V and J are TRBV28 and TRBJ2-7, with D unresolved. Per germline, CDR1 MDHEN and CDR2 SYDVKM. With 1 base removed from V and 2 bases from J, the gap between germline ends came to 9 bases. The CDR3 is made up of 14 amino acids. CDR3 sequence (DNA): TGTGCCAGCAGTTTATTAGCTAGGACCTACGAGCAGTACTTC. It specifies CASSLLARTYEQYF.

V is TRBV27 and J is TRBJ1-4; possible D gene TRBD1, 6 bases. Germline V CDR1 and CDR2: MNHEY, SMNVEV (reference sequence). CDR3 size: 16 residues. V lost 4 bases and J lost 8, with 20 bases in between. The CDR3 protein is CASSSTLRGGVEKLFF. The CDR3 DNA reads TGTGCCAGCAGTTCTACCCTCAGGGGAGGGGTAGAAAAACTGTTTTTT.